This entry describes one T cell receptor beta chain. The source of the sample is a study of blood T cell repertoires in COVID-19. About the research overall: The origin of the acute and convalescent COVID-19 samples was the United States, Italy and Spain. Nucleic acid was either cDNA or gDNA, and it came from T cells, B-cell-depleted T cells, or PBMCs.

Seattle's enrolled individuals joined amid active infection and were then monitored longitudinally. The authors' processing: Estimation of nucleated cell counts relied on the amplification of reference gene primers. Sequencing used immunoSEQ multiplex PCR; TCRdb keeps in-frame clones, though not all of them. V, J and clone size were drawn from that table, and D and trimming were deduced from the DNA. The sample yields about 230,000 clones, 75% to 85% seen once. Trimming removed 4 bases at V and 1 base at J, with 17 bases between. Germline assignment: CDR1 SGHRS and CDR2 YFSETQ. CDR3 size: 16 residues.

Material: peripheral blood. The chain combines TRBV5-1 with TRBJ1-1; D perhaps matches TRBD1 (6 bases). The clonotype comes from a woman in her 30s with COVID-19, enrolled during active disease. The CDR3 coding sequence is TGCGCCAGCAGCGCATTGGGGACACCTCAGAACACTGAAGCTTTCTTT. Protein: CASSALGTPQNTEAFF.